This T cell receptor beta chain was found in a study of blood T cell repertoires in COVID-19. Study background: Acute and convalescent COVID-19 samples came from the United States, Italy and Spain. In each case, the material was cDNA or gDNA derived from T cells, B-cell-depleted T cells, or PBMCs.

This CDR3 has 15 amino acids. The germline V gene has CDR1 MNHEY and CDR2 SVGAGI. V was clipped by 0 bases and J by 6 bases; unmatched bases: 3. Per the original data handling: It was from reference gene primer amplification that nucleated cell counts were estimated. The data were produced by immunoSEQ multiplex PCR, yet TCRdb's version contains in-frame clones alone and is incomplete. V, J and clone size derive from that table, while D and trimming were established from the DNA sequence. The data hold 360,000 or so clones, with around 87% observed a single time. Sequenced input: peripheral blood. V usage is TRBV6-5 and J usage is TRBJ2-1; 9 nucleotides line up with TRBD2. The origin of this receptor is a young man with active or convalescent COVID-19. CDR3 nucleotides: TGTGCCAGCAGTTACTCGACAGCGGGAGGCAATGAGCAGTTCTTC. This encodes CASSYSTAGGNEQFF.